Below, 22 T cell receptor beta chains from the same sample are listed, as sequenced in a study of vaccination and CD4 T cells after COVID-19. CD4+ T cells that had been cultured provided DNA sequenced with the Oncomine TCR Beta short-read assay. TCRdb re-called the PCR reads through MiXCR, storing one row per CDR3 protein. This repertoire shows approximately 15,000 distinct CDR3 sequences, approximately 53% found once; its top ten account for 10%. What these receptors recognize is not known. Stated treatment: roughly ten-day PBMC culture with coronavirus spike peptide pools or control peptides (ViraFEST assay). What was sequenced was CD4+ T cells from blood, cultured in vitro. Receptors originate from a human donor who had recovered from COVID-19.

Only a few counts were recorded for this clonotype. This sequence joins TRBV20-1 and TRBJ2-3, with TRBD2 matching over 8 bases. Per the germline V gene, CDR1 is DFQATT and CDR2 is SNEGSKA (reference sequence). The CDR3 loop spans 14 amino acids. The J segment lost 5 bases and the V segment lost 0 bases, leaving 4 bases of the junction unmatched. Here the CDR3 reads CSARDAGGVDTQYF. In DNA, the CDR3 is TGCAGTGCTAGAGACGCCGGGGGGGTAGATACGCAGTATTTT.

The chain employs TRBV7-9 and TRBJ1-6; tentative D call: TRBD1 (5 bases). This CDR3 is built from 16 residues. In germline, CDR1 is SEHNR, CDR2 FQNEAQ (reference sequence). V lost 1 base to trimming and J lost 5 bases, with 12 bases between them. The CDR3 DNA reads as TGTGCCAGCAGCTTAGTGCAGGGCGCCCATAATTCACCCCTCCACTTT. Protein sequence: CASSLVQGAHNSPLHF.

V is TRBV29-1 and J is TRBJ2-1; D uncertain. Germline loops: CDR1 SQVTM, CDR2 ANQGSEA. The ends were cut back, 7 bases at V and 7 bases at J, with 23 bases in the middle. The CDR3 covers 15 residues. In DNA form, the CDR3 reads TGCAGCGCTAAAAAGACTGAATTACTGGGAAATGAGCAGTTCTTC. This codes for CSAKKTELLGNEQFF.

CDR3 sequence reads: CASSFLPGQGGGNNQPQHF. CDR3 DNA: TGTGCCAGCAGCTTCCTACCAGGACAGGGCGGAGGAAACAATCAGCCCCAGCATTTT. The chain joins TRBV11-2 to TRBJ1-5; 8 bases fit TRBD1. CDR3 size: 19 residues. J gave up 3 bases and V 3 bases, and 16 bases lay outside the gene matches. Germline V gene lookup returns CDR1 SGHAT and CDR2 FQNNGV.

The DNA of the CDR3 is TGTGCCAGTAGCCCCCCCTTGACTAGTCACGAGCAGTACTTC. It encodes CASSPPLTSHEQYF. The gene calls are TRBV19 and TRBJ2-7; possibly TRBD2 for D (6 bases). Trimming pared 6 bases from V and 5 bases from J, leaving 17 bases between. Germline V gene sequence: CDR1 LNHDA, CDR2 SQIVND (reference sequence). The CDR3 spans 14 residues.

The rearrangement links TRBV6-5 to TRBJ1-5; possibly TRBD1 for D (6 bases). The CDR3 runs 16 residues. Germline values: CDR1 MNHEY, CDR2 SVGAGI. Trimming pared 0 bases from V and 4 bases from J, leaving 13 bases between. The CDR3 DNA reads as TGTGCCAGCAGTTACTCGGGGGGGGCCGCTAATCAGCCCCAGCATTTT. Protein: CASSYSGGAANQPQHF.

This clonotype was seen a handful of times. V gene TRBV6-1 combines with J gene TRBJ2-1; possible D gene TRBD1, 9 bases. Germline CDR1 reads MNHNS; CDR2 reads SASEGT. The CDR3 runs to 19 residues. The germline V and J ends were trimmed by 4 bases and 3 bases, with 25 bases remaining between them. CDR3 sequence (DNA): TGTGCCAGCAGTGGGGCCTGGGGACAGGGTGCGGGAGGCTACAATGAGCAGTTCTTC. Protein sequence: CASSGAWGQGAGGYNEQFF.

The J gene is TRBJ1-2, the V gene TRBV11-2; D might be TRBD1 (5 bases). Germline CDR1 reads SGHAT; CDR2 reads FQNNGV. Trimming took off 5 bases at V and 6 bases at J, with 22 bases between the two ends. This CDR3 is 16 amino acids long. Here the CDR3 DNA reads TGTGCCAGCAGCCGAGGGCTCGGCCAGGGCTATGATGGCTACACCTTC. Protein product: CASSRGLGQGYDGYTF.

The chain couples TRBV20-1 to TRBJ1-5, with a possible D match to TRBD1 (6 bases). Germline CDR1 and CDR2: DFQATT and SNEGSKA (reference sequence). V lost 3 bases, J lost 6 bases, and 18 bases lay in between. This CDR3 has 15 amino acids. CDR3: CSASPRLGAGQPQHF. Written as DNA, the CDR3 is TGCAGTGCTAGTCCGAGGTTGGGGGCTGGTCAGCCCCAGCATTTT.

This sequence joins TRBV6-2 or TRBV6-3 and TRBJ2-7; the D is unclear. Trimming pared 2 bases from V and 3 bases from J, leaving 11 bases between. The CDR3 loop spans 14 amino acids. Germline CDR1 reads MNHEY; CDR2 reads SVGEGT. This CDR3 is CASSYVISGYEQYF. The DNA of the CDR3 is TGTGCCAGCAGTTACGTTATCTCTGGCTACGAGCAGTACTTC.

V is TRBV6-1 and J is TRBJ2-3; TRBD1 matches 7 bases. Germline CDR1 reads MNHNS; CDR2 reads SASEGT. This CDR3 contains 14 residues. V was clipped by 6 bases and J by 7 bases; unmatched bases: 10. In DNA form, the CDR3 reads TGTGCCAGCAGCCCTACAGGGGTGAGAAATACGCAGTATTTT. Translated: CASSPTGVRNTQYF.

The chain is built from TRBV27 and TRBJ1-6; no clear D. CDR1 is MNHEY and CDR2 is SMNVEV in the germline V gene (reference sequence). The CDR3 runs to 15 residues. Trimming removed 1 base from V and 3 bases from J, with 7 bases in between. CDR3 DNA: TGTGCCAGCAGTTTATATGGGAACTATAATTCACCCCTCCACTTT. Translation gives CASSLYGNYNSPLHF.

The sample holds a few counts of this clonotype. The rearrangement links TRBV6-5 to TRBJ1-1; D remains unclear. This CDR3 is built from 18 residues. V was trimmed by 0 bases and J by 7 bases, leaving 24 bases between them. Looked up from germline, CDR1 is MNHEY and CDR2 is SVGAGI. The CDR3 reads CASSYSSVVTGYPNEAFF. The CDR3 DNA reads TGTGCCAGCAGTTACTCGAGTGTAGTAACTGGGTACCCAAATGAAGCTTTCTTT.

The chain joins TRBV6-1 to TRBJ2-5; D remains ambiguous. The CDR3 runs to 13 residues. Germline values: CDR1 MNHNS, CDR2 SASEGT. Trimming left V 5 bases short and J 5 bases short, with 12 bases between. The chain's CDR3 is CASSPTIWETQYF. The CDR3, as DNA: TGTGCCAGCAGTCCAACTATCTGGGAGACCCAGTACTTC.

This clonotype was seen only a few times. The chain uses TRBV20-1 and TRBJ1-6; 8 nucleotides agree with TRBD1. CDR3 length: 18 residues. J was trimmed by 1 base and V by 0 bases; bases with no gene match: 8. The V gene's germline CDR1 is DFQATT and CDR2 SNEGSKA (reference sequence). The CDR3 is CSARDPRQGLSYNSPLHF. Here the CDR3 DNA reads TGCAGTGCTAGAGATCCTAGACAGGGGTTGTCCTATAATTCACCCCTCCACTTT.

V and J are TRBV7-9 and TRBJ2-5; D is undetermined. The V end lost 5 bases, the J end lost 5 bases, and 18 bases lay between the germline ends. CDR3 length: 15 residues. Germline lookup yields CDR1 SEHNR and CDR2 FQNEAQ (reference sequence). The CDR3 protein is CASSEGSRQRETQYF. In DNA, the CDR3 is TGTGCCAGCAGCGAAGGATCCAGGCAGAGGGAGACCCAGTACTTC.

The chain recombines TRBV6-1 with TRBJ2-7; the match to TRBD1 covers 10 bases. Looked up from germline, CDR1 is MNHNS and CDR2 is SASEGT. With V trimmed by 0 bases and J by 1 base, 9 bases remained unmatched. The CDR3 consists of 18 residues. The DNA of the CDR3 is TGTGCCAGCAGTGAAGCGGCGAGACAGGGGGCATCGTCCTACGAGCAGTACTTC. Translation: CASSEAARQGASSYEQYF.

The chain recombines TRBV24-1 with TRBJ2-5, with D unresolved. The CDR3 totals 13 residues. CDR1 KGHDR and CDR2 SFDVKD come from the germline V gene. V was shortened by 6 bases and J by 2 bases, with 9 bases between the two germline ends. The CDR3: CATSTAAQETQYF. CDR3 bases: TGTGCCACCAGTACGGCAGCTCAAGAGACCCAGTACTTC.

The V gene is TRBV6-1, the J gene TRBJ1-2; no firm D call. CDR3 length: 15 amino acids. Germline CDR1 reads MNHNS; CDR2 reads SASEGT. Deletions cut 1 base from V and 5 bases from J, with 14 bases between. Here the CDR3 DNA reads TGTGCCAGCAGTGAAGGTTCAGTTGGATTATATGGCTACACCTTC. It is translated as CASSEGSVGLYGYTF.

This clonotype was counted a few times. The genes are TRBV6-1 and TRBJ2-5, with 11 bases matching TRBD1. This CDR3 is built from 16 residues. Germline V gives CDR1 MNHNS, CDR2 SASEGT. Unmatched junction bases numbered 11, after V lost 6 bases and J lost 5 bases. The CDR3 sequence is CASRNEFGDRGETQYF. The CDR3 DNA reads as TGTGCCAGCAGAAACGAATTTGGGGACAGGGGGGAGACCCAGTACTTC.

This chain uses TRBV6-5 with TRBJ2-3; perhaps D is TRBD1 or TRBD2 (5 bases each). From germline, CDR1 is MNHEY and CDR2 SVGAGI. The V gene lost 0 bases and the J gene lost 0 bases, with 10 bases spanning the gap. This CDR3 has 16 residues. CDR3 sequence (DNA): TGTGCCAGCAGTTACTCCTCGGGACGCAGCACAGATACGCAGTATTTT. Translation gives CASSYSSGRSTDTQYF.

This clonotype appeared a few times. This chain joins TRBV20-1 and TRBJ1-5; D is unresolved. Per germline, CDR1 DFQATT and CDR2 SNEGSKA (reference sequence). V lost 2 bases to trimming and J lost 3 bases, with 8 bases between them. The CDR3 length is 13 residues. The CDR3 sequence is CSARQLFNQPQHF. The CDR3 nucleotides are TGCAGTGCTAGACAGCTCTTCAATCAGCCCCAGCATTTT.